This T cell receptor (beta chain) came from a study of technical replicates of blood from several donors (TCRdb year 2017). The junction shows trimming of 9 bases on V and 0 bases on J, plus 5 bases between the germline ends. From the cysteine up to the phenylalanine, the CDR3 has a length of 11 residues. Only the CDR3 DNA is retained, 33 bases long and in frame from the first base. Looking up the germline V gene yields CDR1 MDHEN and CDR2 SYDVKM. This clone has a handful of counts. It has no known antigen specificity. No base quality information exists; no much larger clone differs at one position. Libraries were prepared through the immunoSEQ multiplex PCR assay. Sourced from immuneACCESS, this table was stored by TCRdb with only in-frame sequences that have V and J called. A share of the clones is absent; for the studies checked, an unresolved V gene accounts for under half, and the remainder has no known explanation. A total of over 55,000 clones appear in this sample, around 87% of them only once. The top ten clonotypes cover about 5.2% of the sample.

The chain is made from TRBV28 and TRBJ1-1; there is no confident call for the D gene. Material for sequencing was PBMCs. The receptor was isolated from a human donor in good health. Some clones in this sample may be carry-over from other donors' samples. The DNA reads TGTGCCAGTGAGATGAACACTGAAGCTTTCTTT. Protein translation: CASEMNTEAFF.